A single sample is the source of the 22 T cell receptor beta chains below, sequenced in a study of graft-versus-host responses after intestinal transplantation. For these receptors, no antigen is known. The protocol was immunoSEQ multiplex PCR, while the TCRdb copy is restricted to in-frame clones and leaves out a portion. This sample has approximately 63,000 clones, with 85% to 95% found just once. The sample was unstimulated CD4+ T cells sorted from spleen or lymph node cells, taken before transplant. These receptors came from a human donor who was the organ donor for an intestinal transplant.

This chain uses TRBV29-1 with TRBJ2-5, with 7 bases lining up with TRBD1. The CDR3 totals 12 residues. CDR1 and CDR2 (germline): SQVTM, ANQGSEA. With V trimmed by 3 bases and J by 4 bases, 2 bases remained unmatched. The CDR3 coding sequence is TGCAGCGTTGAGACAGGGCCAGAGACCCAGTACTTC. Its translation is CSVETGPETQYF.

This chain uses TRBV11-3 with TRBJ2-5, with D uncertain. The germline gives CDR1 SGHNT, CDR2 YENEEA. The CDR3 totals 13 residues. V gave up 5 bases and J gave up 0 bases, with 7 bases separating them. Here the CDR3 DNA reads TGTGCCAGCAGCCCCGACAACCAAGAGACCCAGTACTTC. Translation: CASSPDNQETQYF. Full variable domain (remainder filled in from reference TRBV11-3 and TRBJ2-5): EAGVVQSPRYKIIEKKQPVAFWCNPISGHNTLYWYLQNLGQGPELLIRYENEEAVDDSQLPKDRFSAERLKGVDSTLKIQPAELGDSAVYLCASSPDNQETQYFGPGTRLLVL.

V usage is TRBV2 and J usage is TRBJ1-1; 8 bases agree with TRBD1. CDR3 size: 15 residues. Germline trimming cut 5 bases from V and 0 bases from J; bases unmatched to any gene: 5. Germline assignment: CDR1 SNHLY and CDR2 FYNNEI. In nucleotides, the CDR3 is TGTGCCAGCAGTAACGAACAGGGGGTGAACACTGAAGCTTTCTTT. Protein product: CASSNEQGVNTEAFF.

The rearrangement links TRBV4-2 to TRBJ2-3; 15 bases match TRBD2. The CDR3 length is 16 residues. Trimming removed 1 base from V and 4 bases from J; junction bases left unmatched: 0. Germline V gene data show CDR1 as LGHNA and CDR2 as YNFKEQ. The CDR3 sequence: CASSQGTSGGADTQYF. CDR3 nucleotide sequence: TGTGCCAGCAGCCAAGGGACTAGCGGGGGGGCAGATACGCAGTATTTT.

The CDR3 region has the DNA TGTGCCAGCAGCCAAGGACAGGGGGGCAGGGAGCAGTACTTC. Translated, it gives CASSQGQGGREQYF. The chain joins TRBV4-2 to TRBJ2-7; 9 bases line up with TRBD1. V lost 1 base to trimming and J lost 7 bases; unmatched junction nucleotides: 5. This CDR3 region has 14 residues. From germline, CDR1 is LGHNA and CDR2 YNFKEQ.

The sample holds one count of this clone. The CDR3 is CASSPSNQPQHF. CDR3 nucleotide sequence: TGTGCCAGCAGCCCTAGCAATCAGCCCCAGCATTTT. This chain uses TRBV2 with TRBJ1-5, with unresolved D. This CDR3 contains 12 residues. With 6 bases removed from V and 0 bases from J, the gap between germline ends came to 3 bases. Per the germline V gene, CDR1 is SNHLY and CDR2 is FYNNEI.

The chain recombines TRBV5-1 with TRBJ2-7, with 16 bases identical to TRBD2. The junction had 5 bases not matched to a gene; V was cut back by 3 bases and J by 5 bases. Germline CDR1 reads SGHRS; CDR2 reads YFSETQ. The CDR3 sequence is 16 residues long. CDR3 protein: CASSYGTSGGADEQYF. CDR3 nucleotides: TGCGCCAGCAGCTACGGGACTAGCGGGGGGGCAGACGAGCAGTACTTC.

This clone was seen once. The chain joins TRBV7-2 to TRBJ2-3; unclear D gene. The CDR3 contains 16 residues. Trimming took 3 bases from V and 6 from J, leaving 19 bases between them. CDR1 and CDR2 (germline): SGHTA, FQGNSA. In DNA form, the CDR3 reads TGTGCCAGCAGCTTCGGCGGTCGTACGGCATCGGATACGCAGTATTTT. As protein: CASSFGGRTASDTQYF.

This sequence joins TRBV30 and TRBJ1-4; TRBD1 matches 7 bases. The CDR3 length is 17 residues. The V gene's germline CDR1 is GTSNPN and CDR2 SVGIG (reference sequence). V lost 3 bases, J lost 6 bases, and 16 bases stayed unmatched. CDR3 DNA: TGTGCCTGGAGGATGACTGCCAAGACAGGGAATTATGAAAAACTGTTTTTT. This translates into CAWRMTAKTGNYEKLFF. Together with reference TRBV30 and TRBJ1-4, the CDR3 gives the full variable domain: SQTIHQWPATLVQPVGSPLSLECTVEGTSNPNLYWYRQAAGRGLQLLFYSVGIGQISSEVPQNLSASRPQDRQFILSSKKLLLSDSGFYLCAWRMTAKTGNYEKLFFGSGTQLSVL.

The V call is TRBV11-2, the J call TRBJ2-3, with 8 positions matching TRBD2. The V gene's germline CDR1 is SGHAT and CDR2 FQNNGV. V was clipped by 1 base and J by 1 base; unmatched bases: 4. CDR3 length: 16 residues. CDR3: CASSLGLARGTDTQYF. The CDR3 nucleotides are TGTGCCAGCAGCTTAGGACTAGCGAGGGGCACAGATACGCAGTATTTT.

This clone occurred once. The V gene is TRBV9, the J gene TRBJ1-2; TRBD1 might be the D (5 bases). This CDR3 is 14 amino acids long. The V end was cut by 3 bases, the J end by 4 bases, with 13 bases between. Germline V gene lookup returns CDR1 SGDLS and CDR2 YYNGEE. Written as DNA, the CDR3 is TGTGCCAGCAGCGCCTACGGGACGGTCTATGGCTACACCTTC. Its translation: CASSAYGTVYGYTF.

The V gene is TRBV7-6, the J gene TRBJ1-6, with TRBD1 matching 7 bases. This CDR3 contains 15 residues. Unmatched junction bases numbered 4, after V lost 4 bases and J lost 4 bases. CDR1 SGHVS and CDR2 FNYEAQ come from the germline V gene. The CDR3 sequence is CASSSRQGYNSPLHF. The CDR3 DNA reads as TGTGCCAGCAGCTCCAGACAGGGATATAATTCACCCCTCCACTTT. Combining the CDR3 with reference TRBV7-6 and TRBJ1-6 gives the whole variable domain GAGVSQSPRYKVTKRGQDVALRCDPISGHVSLYWYRQALGQGPEFLTYFNYEAQQDKSGLPNDRFSAERPEGSISTLTIQRTEQRDSAMYRCASSSRQGYNSPLHFGNGTRLTVT.

DNA for the CDR3: TGTGCCAGCAGTCCCCGGTCGGCGAACACTGAAGCTTTCTTT. It encodes CASSPRSANTEAFF. The chain recombines TRBV27 with TRBJ1-1; D is undetermined. The CDR3 spans 14 residues. Per the germline V gene, CDR1 is MNHEY and CDR2 is SMNVEV (reference sequence). Trimming shortened V by 5 bases and J by 1 base, and 11 bases separated the two germline ends.

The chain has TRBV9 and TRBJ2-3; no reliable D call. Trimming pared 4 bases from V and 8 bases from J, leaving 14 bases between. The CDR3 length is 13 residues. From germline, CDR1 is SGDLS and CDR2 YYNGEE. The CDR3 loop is CASSPRGGSTQYF. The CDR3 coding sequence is TGTGCCAGCAGCCCCCGTGGCGGTTCTACGCAGTATTTT.

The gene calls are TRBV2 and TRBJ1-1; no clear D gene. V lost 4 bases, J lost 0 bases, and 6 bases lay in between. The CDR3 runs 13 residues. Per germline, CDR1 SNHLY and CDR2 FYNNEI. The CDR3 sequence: CASSVIMNTEAFF. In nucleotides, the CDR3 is TGTGCCAGCAGTGTAATCATGAACACTGAAGCTTTCTTT.

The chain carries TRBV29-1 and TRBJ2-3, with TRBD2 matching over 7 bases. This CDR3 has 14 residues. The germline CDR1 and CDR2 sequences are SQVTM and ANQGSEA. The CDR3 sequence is CTVGGIVDTDTQYF. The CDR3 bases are TGCACCGTGGGGGGGATCGTCGACACAGATACGCAGTATTTT.

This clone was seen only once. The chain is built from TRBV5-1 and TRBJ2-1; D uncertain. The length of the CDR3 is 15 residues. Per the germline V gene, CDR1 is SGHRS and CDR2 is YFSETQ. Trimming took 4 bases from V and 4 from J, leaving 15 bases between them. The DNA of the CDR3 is TGCGCCAGCAGCCTAGTAGTACCCCGGTACAATGAGCAGTTCTTC. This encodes CASSLVVPRYNEQFF.

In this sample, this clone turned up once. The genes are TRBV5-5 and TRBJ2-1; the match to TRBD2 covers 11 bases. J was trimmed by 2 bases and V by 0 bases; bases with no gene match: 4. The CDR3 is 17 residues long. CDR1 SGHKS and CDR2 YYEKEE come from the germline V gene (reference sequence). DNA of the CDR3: TGTGCCAGCAGCTTGGCGACACTAGCGGGGGCCTACAATGAGCAGTTCTTC. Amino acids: CASSLATLAGAYNEQFF.

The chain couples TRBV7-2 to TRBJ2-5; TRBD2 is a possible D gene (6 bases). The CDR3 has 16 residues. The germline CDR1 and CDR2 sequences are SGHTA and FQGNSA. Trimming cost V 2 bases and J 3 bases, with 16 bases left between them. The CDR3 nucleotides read TGTGCCAGCAGCTTACACTTTGGTAGCGGAAAAGAGACCCAGTACTTC. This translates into CASSLHFGSGKETQYF.

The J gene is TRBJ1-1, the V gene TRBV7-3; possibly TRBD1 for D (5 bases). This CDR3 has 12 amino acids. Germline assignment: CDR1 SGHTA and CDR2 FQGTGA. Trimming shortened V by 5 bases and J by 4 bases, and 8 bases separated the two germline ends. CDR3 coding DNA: TGTGCCAGCAGCCGGGACGGCACTGAAGCTTTCTTT. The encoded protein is CASSRDGTEAFF.

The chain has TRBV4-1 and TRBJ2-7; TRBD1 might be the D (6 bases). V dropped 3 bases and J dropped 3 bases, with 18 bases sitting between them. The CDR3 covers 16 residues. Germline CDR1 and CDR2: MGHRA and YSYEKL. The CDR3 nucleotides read TGCGCCAGCAGCCACCCCTACGGGACAACAGTCTACGAGCAGTACTTC. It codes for CASSHPYGTTVYEQYF.

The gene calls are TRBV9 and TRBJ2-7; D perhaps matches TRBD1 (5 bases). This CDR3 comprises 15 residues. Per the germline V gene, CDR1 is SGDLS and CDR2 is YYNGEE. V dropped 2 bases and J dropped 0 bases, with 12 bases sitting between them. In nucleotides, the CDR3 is TGTGCCAGCAGCGTGGGTAAGGGGCACTCCTACGAGCAGTACTTC. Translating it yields CASSVGKGHSYEQYF.